A single sample is the source of the 32 T cell receptor beta chains below, sequenced in a study of blood T cell repertoires in COVID-19. TCRdb keeps only in-frame clones here, not all; method: immunoSEQ multiplex PCR. The repertoire includes approximately 250,000 clones, approximately 88% of them detected once, and approximately 3.4% sits in the top ten. The sample taken for sequencing was PBMCs or T cells enriched from blood (not recorded which). All receptors derive from a woman in her thirties or forties who had been exposed to COVID-19.

The chain is built from TRBV2 and TRBJ2-5; 10 nucleotides align to TRBD1. Germline V CDR1 and CDR2: SNHLY, FYNNEI. The CDR3 runs 15 residues. V trimming: 7 bases; J trimming: 4 bases; junction bases outside the gene matches: 9. The CDR3 DNA reads as TGTGCCAGCACCTGGGGACAGGGGCGATTAGAGACCCAGTACTTC. Translating gives CASTWGQGRLETQYF.

J is TRBJ2-5 and V is TRBV5-5, with D possibly being TRBD2 (5 bases). The CDR3 is 15 residues long. Germline-derived CDR1 and CDR2 are SGHKS and YYEKEE (reference sequence). Trimming removed 0 bases from V and 4 bases from J, with 13 bases in between. CDR3 sequence (DNA): TGTGCCAGCAGCTTGGTAGGGCTAGCAGGAGAGACCCAGTACTTC. It yields the protein CASSLVGLAGETQYF.

V and J are TRBV7-3 and TRBJ1-1; D is perhaps TRBD1 (5 bases). V was trimmed by 6 bases and J by 1 base, leaving 12 bases between them. Germline-derived CDR1 and CDR2 are SGHTA and FQGTGA. This CDR3 is built from 14 residues. In nucleotides, the CDR3 is TGTGCCAGCAGTTTTGATACAGGGAACACTGAAGCTTTCTTT. Translation gives CASSFDTGNTEAFF.

The chain employs TRBV6-2 or TRBV6-3 and TRBJ2-7; maybe TRBD2 (5 bases). There are 13 residues in the CDR3. CDR1 and CDR2 (germline): MNHEY, SVGEGT. Deletions cut 4 bases from V and 0 bases from J, with 7 bases between. Here the CDR3 DNA reads TGTGCCAGCAGTTCCCGGGACTCCTACGAGCAGTACTTC. Its protein is CASSSRDSYEQYF.

The chain joins TRBV6-5 to TRBJ2-7; D unclear. The CDR3 covers 15 residues. V was cut by 0 bases and J by 0 bases, with 9 bases left in between. CDR1 and CDR2 from the germline V gene are MNHEY and SVGAGI. Written as DNA, the CDR3 is TGTGCCAGCAGTTACTCGTTCCACAGCTCCTACGAGCAGTACTTC. It is translated as CASSYSFHSSYEQYF.

In its sample, this clone was seen once. V and J are TRBV10-3 and TRBJ2-1; 10 nucleotides align to TRBD2. The germline V gene encodes CDR1 ENHRY and CDR2 SYGVKD. V trimming: 0 bases; J trimming: 6 bases; junction bases outside the gene matches: 5. The CDR3 sequence is 16 residues long. The CDR3 nucleotides read TGTGCCATCAGTGAGTCGTCTAGCGGGAGCGTCAATGAGCAGTTCTTC. Translation: CAISESSSGSVNEQFF.

The gene calls are TRBV19 and TRBJ2-1; perhaps TRBD1 as D (6 bases). Trimming stripped 5 bases from V and 4 bases from J, with 12 bases between. From germline, CDR1 is LNHDA and CDR2 SQIVND (reference sequence). The CDR3 has 14 amino acids. The CDR3 sequence: CASSGSTGYNEQFF. The CDR3, as DNA: TGTGCCAGTAGTGGGTCGACAGGATACAATGAGCAGTTCTTC. Full variable domain (missing parts from reference TRBV19 and TRBJ2-1): DGGITQSPKYLFRKEGQNVTLSCEQNLNHDAMYWYRQDPGQGLRLIYYSQIVNDFQKGDIAEGYSVSREKKESFPLTVTSAQKNPTAFYLCASSGSTGYNEQFFGPGTRLTVL.

The rearrangement uses TRBV7-2 and TRBJ2-5; possibly TRBD1 for D (6 bases). There are 15 residues in the CDR3. Germline V gene data show CDR1 as SGHTA and CDR2 as FQGNSA. Trimming shortened V by 3 bases and J by 2 bases, and 13 bases separated the two germline ends. CDR3 region: CASSFLQGWQETQYF. The CDR3 DNA sequence: TGTGCCAGCAGCTTCCTACAGGGTTGGCAAGAGACCCAGTACTTC.

The chain is built from TRBV6-5 and TRBJ2-7; weak D call: TRBD2 (6 bases). The V and J ends lost 5 bases and 2 bases respectively, with 13 bases between them. CDR1 and CDR2 from the germline V gene are MNHEY and SVGAGI. The CDR3 has 14 amino acids. The CDR3 nucleotides are TGTGCCAGCAGTCCTGACGGGGGAGCCTACGAGCAGTACTTC. Protein sequence: CASSPDGGAYEQYF.

The chain is built from TRBV6-6 and TRBJ1-1; D not resolved. The length of the CDR3 is 15 residues. CDR1 and CDR2 from the germline V gene are MNHNY and SVGAGI (reference sequence). The V and J ends lost 1 base and 0 bases respectively, with 9 bases between them. The CDR3 region has the DNA TGTGCCAGCAGTTACTGGGGAGGAATGAACACTGAAGCTTTCTTT. Translated: CASSYWGGMNTEAFF.

The V and J genes are TRBV3-1 (or the pseudogene TRBV3-2) and TRBJ2-5; TRBD2 agrees at 14 bases. Germline V CDR1 and CDR2: LGHDT, YNNKEL (reference sequence). Losses at the gene ends were 3 bases for V and 4 bases for J; bases not matched to a gene: 4. The CDR3 extends over 16 amino acids. The CDR3 nucleotides read TGTGCCAGCAGCCAGACTAGCGGGGGGGCACGAGAGACCCAGTACTTC. It codes for CASSQTSGGARETQYF.

The gene calls are TRBV15 and TRBJ2-1; 8 nucleotides align to TRBD1. The CDR3 length is 17 residues. Germline V lookup: CDR1 LNHNV, CDR2 YYDKDF (reference sequence). V was clipped by 5 bases and J by 6 bases; unmatched bases: 15. The CDR3: CATSELLARGLLNEQFF. The CDR3 DNA reads as TGTGCCACCAGCGAACTCTTGGCCAGGGGGCTTCTCAATGAGCAGTTCTTC.

The chain carries TRBV27 and TRBJ1-5, with D tentatively TRBD1 (5 bases). Germline-derived CDR1 and CDR2 are MNHEY and SMNVEV (reference sequence). This CDR3 contains 14 residues. Trimming left V 1 base short and J 4 bases short, with 8 bases between. The CDR3 here is CASSLLGVNQPQHF. For the CDR3, the DNA is TGTGCCAGCAGTTTATTAGGGGTAAATCAGCCCCAGCATTTT.

The genes are TRBV28 and TRBJ2-2; TRBD1 aligns across 7 bases. V trimming: 4 bases; J trimming: 2 bases; junction bases outside the gene matches: 4. The CDR3 sequence is 15 residues long. CDR1 is MDHEN, CDR2 SYDVKM, per germline. The CDR3 is CASSWGQLNTGELFF. As DNA, the CDR3 is TGTGCCAGCAGTTGGGGACAGCTTAACACCGGGGAGCTGTTTTTT.

The CDR3 loop is CASSYQAMDTEAFF. The CDR3 DNA is TGTGCCAGCAGTTATCAGGCGATGGACACTGAAGCTTTCTTT. V usage is TRBV6-6 and J usage is TRBJ1-1, with D hard to call. The germline V and J ends were trimmed by 3 bases and 3 bases, with 11 bases remaining between them. CDR3 length: 14 residues. Per the germline V gene, CDR1 is MNHNY and CDR2 is SVGAGI (reference sequence).

The chain joins TRBV4-1 to TRBJ2-1; TRBD2 aligns across 9 bases. The CDR3 contains 19 residues. Germline assignment: CDR1 MGHRA and CDR2 YSYEKL. The junction had 21 bases not matched to a gene; V was cut back by 6 bases and J by 6 bases. CDR3 residues: CASSPHQDRLSGSSNEQFF. CDR3 nucleotides: TGCGCCAGCAGTCCACATCAAGACAGACTTAGCGGGAGTAGCAATGAGCAGTTCTTC.

This chain joins TRBV7-9 and TRBJ1-2, with 9 positions matching TRBD1. Germline V lookup: CDR1 SEHNR, CDR2 FQNEAQ (reference sequence). The CDR3 is 15 amino acids. Losses at the gene ends were 3 bases for V and 8 bases for J; bases not matched to a gene: 10. In nucleotides, the CDR3 is TGTGCCAGCAGCTTGCCGGGACAGGGCCCCAGGGGCTACACCTTC. It encodes CASSLPGQGPRGYTF.

The chain has TRBV7-9 and TRBJ1-1; TRBD1 might be the D (5 bases). Deletions cut 7 bases from V and 1 base from J, with 13 bases between. CDR1 and CDR2 from the germline V gene are SEHNR and FQNEAQ (reference sequence). This CDR3 is 14 amino acids long. The DNA of the CDR3 is TGTGCCAGCACCCTAGAAGGACAGAACACTGAAGCTTTCTTT. Encoded protein: CASTLEGQNTEAFF.

The gene calls are TRBV7-6 and TRBJ2-1; D is unresolved. V was shortened by 1 base and J by 0 bases, with 7 bases between the two germline ends. The germline CDR1 and CDR2 sequences are SGHVS and FNYEAQ. The CDR3 is made up of 15 amino acids. The CDR3 region has the DNA TGTGCCAGCAGCTTAGAGCTACCCTCCTACAATGAGCAGTTCTTC. Its protein product is CASSLELPSYNEQFF.

The chain has TRBV2 and TRBJ1-1; no clear D gene. Germline V gives CDR1 SNHLY, CDR2 FYNNEI. V was trimmed by 4 bases and J by 0 bases, leaving 6 bases between them. CDR3 length: 13 residues. The CDR3 region is CASSGDMNTEAFF. As DNA, the CDR3 is TGTGCCAGCAGTGGAGACATGAACACTGAAGCTTTCTTT. The whole variable domain, remainder taken from reference TRBV2 and TRBJ1-1, is EPEVTQTPSHQVTQMGQEVILRCVPISNHLYFYWYRQILGQKVEFLVSFYNNEISEKSEIFDDQFSVERPDGSNFTLKIRSTKLEDSAMYFCASSGDMNTEAFFGQGTRLTVV.

The chain carries TRBV11-3 and TRBJ2-2, with TRBD1 matching 9 bases. V gave up 3 bases and J gave up 4 bases; unmatched junction bases: 3. Looked up from germline, CDR1 is SGHNT and CDR2 is YENEEA. The CDR3 extends over 15 amino acids. The DNA of the CDR3 is TGTGCCAGCAGCTTTACGACAGGGGGCACCGGGGAGCTGTTTTTT. Protein: CASSFTTGGTGELFF.

This clone was picked up a small number of times. The chain employs TRBV18 and TRBJ2-2; D might be TRBD2 (5 bases). The germline gives CDR1 KGHSH, CDR2 LQKENI. V lost 6 bases and J lost 5, with 10 bases in between. This CDR3 has 13 amino acids. CDR3: CASSSTGTGELFF. CDR3 DNA: TGTGCCAGCTCGTCGACGGGAACCGGGGAGCTGTTTTTT.

CDR3 sequence reads: CASRGDRGQPQHF. The CDR3 nucleotides are TGTGCCAGCAGGGGGGACAGGGGTCAGCCCCAGCATTTT. The chain links TRBV2 to TRBJ1-5, with TRBD1 matching 10 bases. With 6 bases clipped from V and 6 bases from J, the junction kept 2 bases outside the gene matches. Germline CDR1 and CDR2: SNHLY and FYNNEI. The CDR3 consists of 13 residues.

The chain uses TRBV5-6 and TRBJ1-6; D is uncertain. This CDR3 spans 13 amino acids. Trimming removed 2 bases from V and 14 bases from J, with 14 bases in between. Per germline, CDR1 SGHDT and CDR2 YYEEEE. The CDR3 sequence: CASSFRSPGALHF. The CDR3 DNA reads TGTGCCAGCAGCTTCCGGAGCCCCGGGGCCCTCCACTTT.

Details on this clone: The identical CDR3 is also encoded by other nucleotide sequences in the sample. The V gene is TRBV5-4, the J gene TRBJ1-2; no definite D call. Germline V gene sequence: CDR1 SGHNT, CDR2 YYREEE (reference sequence). This CDR3 is 12 amino acids long. Between the trimmed V and J ends, which lost 5 bases and 8 bases, there was a span of 13 bases. This CDR3 reads CASSLDRGGYTF. In nucleotides, the CDR3 is TGTGCCAGCAGTCTGGACCGAGGGGGCTACACCTTC.

The chain is built from TRBV28 and TRBJ1-2; 7 nucleotides agree with TRBD1. Germline assignment: CDR1 MDHEN and CDR2 SYDVKM. J gave up 4 bases and V 5 bases, and 7 bases lay outside the gene matches. The CDR3 is 14 amino acids. The CDR3 reads CASSQGGRVYGYTF. DNA for the CDR3: TGTGCCAGCAGTCAGGGGGGAAGGGTCTATGGCTACACCTTC.

The chain joins TRBV7-6 to TRBJ2-6; D may be TRBD2 (5 bases). CDR3 length: 15 amino acids. The germline V gene encodes CDR1 SGHVS and CDR2 FNYEAQ. Trimming stripped 5 bases from V and 0 bases from J, with 8 bases between. The DNA of the CDR3 is TGTGCCAGCAGCGCCACTAGCTCTGGGGCCAACGTCCTGACTTTC. It yields the protein CASSATSSGANVLTF.

The chain has TRBV30 and TRBJ2-4; 9 nucleotides agree with TRBD2. The germline V gene encodes CDR1 GTSNPN and CDR2 SVGIG (reference sequence). CDR3 length: 15 amino acids. With 5 bases clipped from V and 0 bases from J, the junction kept 5 bases outside the gene matches. DNA of the CDR3: TGTGCCTGGGAAGGTAGCGGGAGAGCCAAAAACATTCAGTACTTC. Amino acid sequence: CAWEGSGRAKNIQYF. Complete variable domain (other parts from reference TRBV30 and TRBJ2-4): SQTIHQWPATLVQPVGSPLSLECTVEGTSNPNLYWYRQAAGRGLQLLFYSVGIGQISSEVPQNLSASRPQDRQFILSSKKLLLSDSGFYLCAWEGSGRAKNIQYFGAGTRLSVL.

The CDR3 loop reads CATSETGTNEKLFF. The DNA for the CDR3 is TGTGCCACCAGTGAGACAGGGACTAATGAAAAACTGTTTTTT. V and J are TRBV24-1 and TRBJ1-4, with 7 positions matching TRBD1. This CDR3 is built from 14 residues. Germline V gene lookup returns CDR1 KGHDR and CDR2 SFDVKD. V shed 4 bases, J shed 2 bases, and the junction held 0 bases outside the gene matches.

The chain uses TRBV27 and TRBJ1-5, with TRBD1 identical over 9 bases. This CDR3 has 14 residues. The germline V gene encodes CDR1 MNHEY and CDR2 SMNVEV (reference sequence). V shed 2 bases and J 4 bases; nucleotides not matched to a gene: 0. The CDR3: CASSLGTGNQPQHF. The CDR3 DNA sequence: TGTGCCAGCAGTTTAGGGACAGGGAATCAGCCCCAGCATTTT.

This chain uses TRBV4-1 with TRBJ1-6; a weak D match, TRBD1 (6 bases). Germline CDR1 and CDR2: MGHRA and YSYEKL. V was trimmed by 4 bases and J by 5 bases, leaving 9 bases between them. The CDR3 is 14 residues long. In DNA form, the CDR3 reads TGCGCCAGCAGCCGCCGGACAGATAATTCACCCCTCCACTTT. Its translation: CASSRRTDNSPLHF.

The CDR3 DNA follows: TGTGCCAGCTCACCCGGACAGCGGTACGAGCAGTACGTC. Residues: CASSPGQRYEQYV. V and J are TRBV18 and TRBJ2-7; D possibly corresponds to TRBD1 (6 bases). The V end was cut by 3 bases, the J end by 4 bases, with 10 bases between. Germline V CDR1 and CDR2: KGHSH, LQKENI. This CDR3 is 13 amino acids long.